This T cell receptor beta chain was sequenced in a study of T cell responses to AZD1222 COVID-19 vaccine. Across the study: Pooled together were second doses at about 4 or about 12 weeks.

Germline CDR1 reads KGHDR; CDR2 reads SFDVKD. The CDR3 is 13 residues long. The table came from immunoSEQ multiplex PCR; TCRdb's copy has only in-frame clones and leaves some out. The table includes around 95,000 clones, approximately 87% detected once. As for this clone: Its antigen remains unidentified. One junction end does not reproduce the germline sequence, and a read error may be involved.

Regarding the study as a whole: Baseline seropositives among AZD1222 recipients totaled only five or six. The CD4 TCRs associated with vaccination extended across spike and predominated at 160-218 and 743-854.

This specimen was peripheral blood, taken on day 0 of AZD1222 vaccination. The V gene is TRBV24-1, the J gene TRBJ1-1; no firm D call. This clonotype originated in an adult in good health. CDR3 DNA sequence: TGTGCCACCAGTGATTTGAGGAGATATGCATTCTTTTTT. It specifies CATSDLRRYAFFF.